The sequence of this T cell receptor (beta chain) was determined in a study of blood T cell repertoires in COVID-19. About the study: Acute and convalescent COVID-19 samples came from the United States, Italy and Spain. T cells, B-cell-depleted T cells, or PBMCs provided the cDNA or gDNA that served as material.

A note on this clone: At one boundary the junction diverges from the germline segment, which might be a read error.

Germline lookup yields CDR1 SGHDT and CDR2 YYEEEE. This CDR3 has 12 amino acids. Original methodology: Reference gene primer amplification yielded estimated nucleated cell counts. Clones were sequenced by immunoSEQ multiplex PCR, and TCRdb holds only the in-frame ones, with some missing. V and J calls and clone size follow that table, whereas D and trimming were derived from the DNA. The table shows around 220,000 clones, with approximately 87% occurring only once. The sequencing sample was made of peripheral blood. The sequence was obtained from a woman between 45 and 65 years old with acute or convalescent COVID-19. The chain couples TRBV5-6 to TRBJ1-2; no reliable D call. CDR3 loop: CASSLVGGKVSF. In nucleotides, the CDR3 is TGTGCCAGCAGCTTGGTGGGAGGGAAAGTATCCTTC.